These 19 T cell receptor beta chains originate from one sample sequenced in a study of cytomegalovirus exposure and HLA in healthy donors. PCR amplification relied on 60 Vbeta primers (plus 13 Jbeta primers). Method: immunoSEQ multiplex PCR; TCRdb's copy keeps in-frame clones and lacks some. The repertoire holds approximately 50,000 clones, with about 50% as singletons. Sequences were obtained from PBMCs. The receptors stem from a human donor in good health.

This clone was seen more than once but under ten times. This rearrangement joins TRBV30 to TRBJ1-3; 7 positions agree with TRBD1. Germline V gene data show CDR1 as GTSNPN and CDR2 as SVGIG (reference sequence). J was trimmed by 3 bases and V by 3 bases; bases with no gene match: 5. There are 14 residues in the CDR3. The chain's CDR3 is CAWRRRQGGNTIYF. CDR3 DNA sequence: TGTGCCTGGAGGCGGAGACAGGGTGGAAACACCATATATTTT.

The CDR3 loop reads CASSPPDSRANEKLFF. CDR3 coding DNA: TGCGCCAGCAGCCCTCCGGACAGCAGAGCTAATGAAAAACTGTTTTTT. J is TRBJ1-4 and V is TRBV5-1; D is possibly TRBD1 (6 bases). The germline V gene encodes CDR1 SGHRS and CDR2 YFSETQ. The CDR3 covers 16 residues. Trimming stripped 4 bases from V and 3 bases from J, with 16 bases between.

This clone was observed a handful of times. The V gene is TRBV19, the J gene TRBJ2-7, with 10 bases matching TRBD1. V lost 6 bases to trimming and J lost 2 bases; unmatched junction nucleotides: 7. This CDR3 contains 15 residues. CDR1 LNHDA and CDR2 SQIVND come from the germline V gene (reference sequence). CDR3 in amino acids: CASSDSGTGAYEQYF. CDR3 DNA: TGTGCCAGTAGCGATTCCGGGACAGGGGCCTACGAGCAGTACTTC.

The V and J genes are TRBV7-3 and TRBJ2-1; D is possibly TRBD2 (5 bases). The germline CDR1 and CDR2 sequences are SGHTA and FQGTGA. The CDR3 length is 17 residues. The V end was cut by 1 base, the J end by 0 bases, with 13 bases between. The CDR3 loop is CASSLISGINSYNEQFF. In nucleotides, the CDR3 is TGTGCCAGCAGCTTAATCAGCGGAATAAACTCCTACAATGAGCAGTTCTTC.

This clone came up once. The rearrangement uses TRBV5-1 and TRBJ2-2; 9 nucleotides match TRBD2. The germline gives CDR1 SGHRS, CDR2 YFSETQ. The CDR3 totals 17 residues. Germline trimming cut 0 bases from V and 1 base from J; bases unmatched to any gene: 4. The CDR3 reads CASSLGLAAQNTGELFF. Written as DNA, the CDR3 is TGCGCCAGCAGCTTGGGACTAGCGGCCCAGAACACCGGGGAGCTGTTTTTT. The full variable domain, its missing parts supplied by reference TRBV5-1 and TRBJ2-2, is KAGVTQTPRYLIKTRGQQVTLSCSPISGHRSVSWYQQTPGQGLQFLFEYFSETQRNKGNFPGRFSGRQFSNSRSEMNVSTLELGDSALYLCASSLGLAAQNTGELFFGEGSRLTVL.

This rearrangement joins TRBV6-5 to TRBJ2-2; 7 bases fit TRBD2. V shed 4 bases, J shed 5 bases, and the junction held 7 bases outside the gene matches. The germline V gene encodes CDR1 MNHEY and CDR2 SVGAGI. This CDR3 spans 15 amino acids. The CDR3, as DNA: TGTGCCAGCAGTTCACTTCGGGGAGGGACCGGGGAGCTGTTTTTT. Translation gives CASSSLRGGTGELFF.

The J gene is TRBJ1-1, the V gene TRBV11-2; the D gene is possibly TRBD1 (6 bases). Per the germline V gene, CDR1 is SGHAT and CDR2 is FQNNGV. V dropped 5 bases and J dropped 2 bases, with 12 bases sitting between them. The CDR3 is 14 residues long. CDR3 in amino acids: CASSKRTENTEAFF. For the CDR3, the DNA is TGTGCCAGCAGCAAACGGACAGAAAACACTGAAGCTTTCTTT. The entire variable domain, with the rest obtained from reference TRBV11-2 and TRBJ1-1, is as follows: EAGVAQSPRYKIIEKRQSVAFWCNPISGHATLYWYQQILGQGPKLLIQFQNNGVVDDSQLPKDRFSAERLKGVDSTLKIQPAKLEDSAVYLCASSKRTENTEAFFGQGTRLTVV.

The CDR3 DNA reads TGTGCCAGCAGTGACCACAGTAACTATGGCTACACCTTC. Encoded protein: CASSDHSNYGYTF. The chain is built from TRBV6-5 and TRBJ1-2, with D hard to call. This CDR3 region has 13 residues. Trimming left V 5 bases short and J 1 base short, with 8 bases between. The germline CDR1 and CDR2 sequences are MNHEY and SVGAGI.

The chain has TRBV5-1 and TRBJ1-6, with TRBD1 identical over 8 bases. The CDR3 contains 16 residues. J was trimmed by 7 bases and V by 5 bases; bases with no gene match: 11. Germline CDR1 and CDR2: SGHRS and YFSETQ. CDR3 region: CASRHNGQGKNSPLHF. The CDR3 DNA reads TGCGCCAGCAGACATAATGGACAGGGCAAGAATTCACCCCTCCACTTT.

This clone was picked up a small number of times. CDR3 region: CASKGQPRRTDTQYF. In DNA, the CDR3 is TGTGCCAGTAAGGGACAGCCGAGAAGGACAGATACGCAGTATTTT. V usage is TRBV19 and J usage is TRBJ2-3; 7 nucleotides align to TRBD1. CDR1 and CDR2 (germline): LNHDA, SQIVND (reference sequence). The trim removed 7 bases at V and 3 bases at J, leaving 10 bases unmatched. The CDR3 sequence is 15 residues long.

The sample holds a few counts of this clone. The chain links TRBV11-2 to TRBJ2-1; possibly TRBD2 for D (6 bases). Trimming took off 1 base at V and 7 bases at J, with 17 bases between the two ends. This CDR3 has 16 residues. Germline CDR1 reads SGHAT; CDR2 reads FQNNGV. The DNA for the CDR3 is TGTGCCAGCAGCTTAGGGAAGGTGACTAGAGGGAATGAGCAGTTCTTC. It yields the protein CASSLGKVTRGNEQFF.

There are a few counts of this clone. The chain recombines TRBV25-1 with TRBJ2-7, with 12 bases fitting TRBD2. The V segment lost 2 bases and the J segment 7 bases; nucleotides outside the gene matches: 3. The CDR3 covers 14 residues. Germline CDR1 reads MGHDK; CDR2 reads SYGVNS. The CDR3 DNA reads TGTGCCAGCAGTGAAGTACTAGCGGGGGGAGAGCAGTACTTC. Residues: CASSEVLAGGEQYF.

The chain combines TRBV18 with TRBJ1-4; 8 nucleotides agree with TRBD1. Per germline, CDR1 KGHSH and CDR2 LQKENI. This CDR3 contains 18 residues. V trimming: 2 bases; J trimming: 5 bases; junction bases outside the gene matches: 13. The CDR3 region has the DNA TGTGCCAGCTCACCATATTACATCGGAGACAGGGGAAATGAAAAACTGTTTTTT. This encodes CASSPYYIGDRGNEKLFF.

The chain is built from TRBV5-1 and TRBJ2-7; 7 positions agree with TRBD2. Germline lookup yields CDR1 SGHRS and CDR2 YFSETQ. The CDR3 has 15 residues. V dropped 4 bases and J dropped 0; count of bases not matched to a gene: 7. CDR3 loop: CASSPGGGNSYEQYF. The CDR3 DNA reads TGCGCCAGCAGCCCAGGCGGGGGAAACTCCTACGAGCAGTACTTC.

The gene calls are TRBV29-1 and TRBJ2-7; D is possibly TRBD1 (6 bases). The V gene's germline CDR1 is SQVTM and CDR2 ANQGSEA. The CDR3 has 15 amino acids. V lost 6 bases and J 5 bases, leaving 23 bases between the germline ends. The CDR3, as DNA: TGCAGCGTAGGGGACATCGGAAGACTTTTAGACGAGCAGTACTTC. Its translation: CSVGDIGRLLDEQYF.

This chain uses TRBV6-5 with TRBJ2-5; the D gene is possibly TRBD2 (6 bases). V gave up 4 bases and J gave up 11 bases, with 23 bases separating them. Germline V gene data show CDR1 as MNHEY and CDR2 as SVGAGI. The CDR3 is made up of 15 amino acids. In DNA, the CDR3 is TGTGCCAGCAGTTTGTCGGGCGGGGACCTCGGAGAGCAGTACTTC. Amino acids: CASSLSGGDLGEQYF.

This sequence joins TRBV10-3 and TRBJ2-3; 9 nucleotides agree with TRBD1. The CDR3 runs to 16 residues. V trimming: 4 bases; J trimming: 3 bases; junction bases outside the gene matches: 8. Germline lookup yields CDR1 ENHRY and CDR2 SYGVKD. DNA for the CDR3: TGTGCCATCAGTGGATCCACAGGGGGCCGGACAGATACGCAGTATTTT. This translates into CAISGSTGGRTDTQYF.

CDR3 sequence: CAWSTTQGRPGELFF. In nucleotides, the CDR3 is TGTGCCTGGAGCACCACACAGGGGAGACCCGGGGAGCTGTTTTTT. V gene TRBV30 combines with J gene TRBJ2-2; 7 positions match TRBD1. With V trimmed by 3 bases and J by 6 bases, 10 bases remained unmatched. This CDR3 has 15 amino acids. The germline CDR1 and CDR2 sequences are GTSNPN and SVGIG (reference sequence). The variable domain in full, with the rest retrieved from reference TRBV30 and TRBJ2-2, is SQTIHQWPATLVQPVGSPLSLECTVEGTSNPNLYWYRQAAGRGLQLLFYSVGIGQISSEVPQNLSASRPQDRQFILSSKKLLLSDSGFYLCAWSTTQGRPGELFFGEGSRLTVL.

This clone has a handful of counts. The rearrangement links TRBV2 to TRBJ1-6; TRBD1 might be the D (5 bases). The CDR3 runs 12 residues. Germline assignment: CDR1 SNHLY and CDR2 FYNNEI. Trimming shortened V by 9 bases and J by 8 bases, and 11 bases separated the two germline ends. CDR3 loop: CARGTRDSPLHF. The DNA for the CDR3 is TGTGCCAGGGGCACCAGGGATTCACCCCTCCACTTT.